This T cell receptor (beta chain) comes out of a study of vaccination and CD4 T cells after COVID-19. With the Oncomine TCR Beta short-read assay, DNA from cultured CD4+ T cells was sequenced. From the PCR reads, TCRdb called clonotypes with MiXCR, one entry per CDR3 protein. This table has some 26,000 distinct CDR3 sequences, 40% to 45% appearing once. Study observations and caveats: Within convalescent individuals, 304 out of 307 vaccine-specific clones proved to be spike mono-reactive.

Time point described: late sampling 161 to 241 days after vaccination in three convalescent patients. Specified treatment: 10-day PBMC culture with coronavirus spike peptide pools or control peptides (ViraFEST assay). Trimming left V 0 bases short and J 8 bases short, with 16 bases between. The CDR3 is made up of 14 amino acids. CDR1 and CDR2 from the germline V gene are DFQATT and SNEGSKA (reference sequence). Note on this clonotype: The antigen is undetermined.

The source was CD4+ T cells from blood, cultured in vitro, collected about 7 months after SARS-CoV-2 vaccination. The sequence derives from a human donor who had recovered from COVID-19. This chain connects TRBV20-1 to TRBJ1-2; the D gene is possibly TRBD1 (5 bases). In nucleotides, the CDR3 is TGCAGTGCTAGAGAACCGGGGGTTCGGGGCGGCTACACCTTC. This translates into CSAREPGVRGGYTF.